The rows below give T cell receptor beta chains drawn from one sample of a study of cytomegalovirus exposure and HLA in healthy donors. Measured with immunoSEQ multiplex PCR; TCRdb has only the in-frame clones, and not every one. The sample records about 160,000 clones, less than 90% being singletons. Specimen: PBMCs. All receptors come from a man between 18 and 29 years old in good health and CMV-seronegative. Each CDR3 is given with its conserved first and last residue. A row's size may be missing; if present it is once, few, many or a size class.

J gene	clone size	V gene	CDR3 protein
TRBJ2-7	-	TRBV6-1	CASRMGQAPYEQYF
TRBJ2-3	-	TRBV19	CASTRPGTDTQYF
TRBJ1-2	-	TRBV27	CASSVDRNYGYTF
TRBJ2-1	few	TRBV27	CASSLRTGANNEQFF
TRBJ2-2	-	TRBV6-5	CASSYRTSGNTGELFF
TRBJ2-1	-	TRBV7-3	CASSPRLAGANEQFF
TRBJ1-5	once	TRBV9	CASSKGHPGNQPQHF
TRBJ2-5	few	TRBV14	CASSQDGTTEAQYF
TRBJ2-3	-	TRBV28	CASSLGAGGTDTQYF
TRBJ2-3	-	TRBV7-9	CASSLTIHTDTQYF
TRBJ2-2	-	TRBV5-1	CASSDGTERGGELFF
TRBJ2-1	-	TRBV5-6	CASSLVGDRLYNEQFF
TRBJ1-3	-	TRBV5-4	CASSLAGRAGNAIYF
TRBJ2-2	-	TRBV4-3	CASKRTGSGELFF
TRBJ1-2	-	TRBV27	CASSSQTGGNGHTF
TRBJ2-2	-	TRBV5-1	CASSLTGTGGDTGELFF
TRBJ1-6	-	TRBV5-1	CASSSGTAAPLHF
TRBJ2-3	-	TRBV19	CASSLASTDTQYF
TRBJ1-2	once	TRBV28	CASSDRDSHLLRGYTF
TRBJ2-7	once	TRBV5-5	CASSLVVVPYEQYF
TRBJ1-2	-	TRBV6-5	CATRESPSNYGYTF
TRBJ2-7	-	TRBV27	CASTSGGSYEQYF
TRBJ2-3	-	TRBV10-3	CAISDSGRRGGTDTQYF
TRBJ1-1	few	TRBV4-1	CASSLTTGGDTEAFF
TRBJ1-2	-	TRBV6-5	CASSYSTGGNGYTF
TRBJ2-1	-	TRBV5-4	CASSPTGYNEQFF
-	-	TRBV7-9	CASSLPLRNYEQYF
TRBJ1-2	once	TRBV27	CASSFRQGANGYTF
TRBJ2-1	-	TRBV27	CASSFEAGGYYNEQFF
TRBJ1-1	-	TRBV7-9	CASSLSAAVEAFF
TRBJ1-2	-	TRBV28	CASSEKGANYGYTF
TRBJ2-2	-	TRBV2	CASRGAGGRTGELFF
TRBJ2-3	-	TRBV30	CAWSVGGFTDTQYF
TRBJ2-5	-	TRBV29-1	CSGTQETQYF
TRBJ1-5	-	TRBV6-6	CASSQGQISNQPQHF
TRBJ2-7	few	TRBV5-6	CASSLGVGEQYF
TRBJ2-2	-	TRBV15	CATSKPGQGRGNTGELFF
TRBJ2-5	-	TRBV5-1	CASSTGPGGETQYF
TRBJ2-1	few	TRBV5-1	CASSSSGGYNEQFF
TRBJ1-1	-	TRBV2	CASSRDREDTEAFF
TRBJ2-5	-	TRBV28	CATLGTSGRAGETQYF
TRBJ2-7	-	TRBV27	CASSFGTPYEQYF
TRBJ1-1	-	TRBV27	CASARRGGGPDTEAFF